This TCR beta chain came from a study of blood T cells in healthy people across ages. Study outcomes and limitations: The study lacked donor CMV status, which possibly confounded expanded clonotype changes. The fall in TCR beta diversity per million T cells was roughly linear with age.

Per germline, CDR1 DFQATT and CDR2 SNEGSKA (reference sequence). V dropped 5 bases and J dropped 3 bases, with 16 bases sitting between them. This CDR3 contains 14 residues. This clonotype has ten or more counts. Its specificity is unknown. A J-beta primer mix and a sample-barcoded 5' primer were used in a second PCR of about 6 to 12 cycles. MiXCR, applied by TCRdb to the 5' RACE reads, yields one record per CDR3 protein. The table shows 600,000 or so distinct CDR3 sequences, with about 30% occurring only once. Per-sample PBMC isolation yielded at least 7 million cells. V and J are TRBV20-1 and TRBJ2-5, with D perhaps matching TRBD1 or TRBD2 (5 bases each). This sequence originates from an elderly woman in good health. The material sequenced was blood. The CDR3 loop reads CSARPGTREETQYF. CDR3 DNA sequence: TGCAGTGCTCGACCCGGGACGAGGGAAGAGACCCAGTACTTC.